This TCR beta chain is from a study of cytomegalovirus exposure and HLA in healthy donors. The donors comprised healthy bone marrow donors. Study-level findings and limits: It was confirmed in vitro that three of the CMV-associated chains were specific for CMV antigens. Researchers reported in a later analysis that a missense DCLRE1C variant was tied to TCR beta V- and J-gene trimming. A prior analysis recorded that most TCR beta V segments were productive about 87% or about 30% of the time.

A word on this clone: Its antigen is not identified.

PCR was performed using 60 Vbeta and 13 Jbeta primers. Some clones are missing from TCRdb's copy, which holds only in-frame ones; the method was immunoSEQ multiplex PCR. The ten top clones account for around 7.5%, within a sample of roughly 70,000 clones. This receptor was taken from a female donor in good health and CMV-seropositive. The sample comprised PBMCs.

DNA of the CDR3: TGTGCCAGCAGCGCCAAGTCGGGGGGACGGACCGGGGAGCTGTTTTTT. It translates to CASSAKSGGRTGELFF. The J gene is TRBJ2-2, the V gene TRBV7-9; 7 nucleotides match TRBD2. This CDR3 contains 16 residues. Germline V gene data show CDR1 as SEHNR and CDR2 as FQNEAQ (reference sequence). After removal of 5 bases from V and 5 bases from J, the junction contained 11 bases not matched to a gene.